This TCR beta chain was sequenced during a study of cytomegalovirus exposure and HLA in healthy donors. Study context: The same platform was used for the 130 or so validation repertoires as for the roughly 730 first-cohort repertoires, as reported in a later analysis.

V dropped 3 bases and J dropped 3; count of bases not matched to a gene: 7. Germline V gives CDR1 PRHDT, CDR2 FYEKMQ (reference sequence). The CDR3 loop spans 16 amino acids. General study points: It was found in a later analysis that first-cohort TCR clusters tended to co-occur in the 120 validation repertoires. Reports described diagnosis of cytomegalovirus status by the classifier as highly specific and sensitive.

Comment on this clone: Its antigen remains unknown.

Measured with immunoSEQ multiplex PCR; TCRdb has only the in-frame clones, and not every one. The sample has 95,000 to 120,000 clones; roughly 88% are singletons. The rearrangement links TRBV13 to TRBJ2-3; TRBD2 agrees at 9 bases. The source of this sequence is a woman aged 18-29 years in good health and CMV-seronegative. Sequenced material: PBMCs. CDR3 sequence reads: CASSLRGGLFTDTQYF. CDR3 DNA: TGTGCCAGCAGCTTGCGGGGGGGCCTTTTTACAGATACGCAGTATTTT.